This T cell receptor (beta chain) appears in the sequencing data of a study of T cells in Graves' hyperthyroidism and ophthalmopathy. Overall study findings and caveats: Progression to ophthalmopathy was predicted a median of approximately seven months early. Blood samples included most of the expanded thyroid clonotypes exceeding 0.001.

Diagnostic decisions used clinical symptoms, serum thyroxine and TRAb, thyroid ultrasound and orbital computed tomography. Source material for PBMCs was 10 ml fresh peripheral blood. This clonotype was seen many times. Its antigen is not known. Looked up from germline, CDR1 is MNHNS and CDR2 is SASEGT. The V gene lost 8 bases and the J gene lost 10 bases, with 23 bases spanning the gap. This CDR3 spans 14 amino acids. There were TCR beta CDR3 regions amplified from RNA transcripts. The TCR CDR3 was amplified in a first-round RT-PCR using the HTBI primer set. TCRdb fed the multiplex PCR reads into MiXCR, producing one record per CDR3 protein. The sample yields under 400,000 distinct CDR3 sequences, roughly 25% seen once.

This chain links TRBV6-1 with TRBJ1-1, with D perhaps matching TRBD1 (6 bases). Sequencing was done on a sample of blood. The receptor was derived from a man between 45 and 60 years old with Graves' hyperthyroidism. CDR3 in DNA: TGTGCCAGCTACCCCGGATTAGGGGGGGAAGGAGCTTTCTTT. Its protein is CASYPGLGGEGAFF.